The clone carrying this TCR beta chain was detected a few times. These data are taken from a study of blood T cell repertoires in COVID-19. This CDR3 is 17 amino acids long. The J segment lost 5 bases and the V segment lost 1 base, leaving 7 bases of the junction unmatched. CDR1 and CDR2 (germline): MGHRA, YSYEKL. Data came from immunoSEQ multiplex PCR; TCRdb stores just in-frame clones and leaves some out. The sample holds about 480,000 clones, 88% seen once. What was sequenced was PBMCs or T cells enriched from blood (not recorded which). The receptor's source is a woman aged 40 to 50 who had recovered from COVID-19. The chain is built from TRBV4-1 and TRBJ2-1, with 11 bases that match TRBD2. CDR3 sequence: CASSQVLTSGINNEQFF. CDR3 coding DNA: TGCGCCAGCAGCCAAGTATTGACTAGCGGGATAAACAATGAGCAGTTCTTC.